This T cell receptor (beta chain) came from a study of T cell responses to AZD1222 COVID-19 vaccine. Study background: Second doses were pooled across both intervals (about 4 or about 12 weeks).

The CDR3 consists of 14 residues. Germline V CDR1 and CDR2: SSHAT, FNYEAQ (reference sequence). Between the trimmed V and J ends, which lost 2 bases and 1 base, there was a span of 8 bases. Assay used: immunoSEQ multiplex PCR; TCRdb lists only in-frame clones, some missing. The sample has 100,000 to 120,000 clones, around 93% seen once; the top ten hold 7.8%. The TCR was taken from an adult in good health. The material was peripheral blood, obtained on day 0 of AZD1222 vaccination. The chain joins TRBV7-7 to TRBJ2-5; D ambiguous. Here the CDR3 DNA reads TGTGCCAGCAGCTTATCGACCGTCCAAGAGACCCAGTACTTC. Translation: CASSLSTVQETQYF.